This T cell receptor (beta chain) is drawn from a study of shared clonotypes between healthy human individuals. This CDR3 has 16 residues. The V gene lost 2 bases and the J gene lost 4 bases, with 14 bases spanning the gap. Per germline, CDR1 MDHEN and CDR2 SYDVKM. The study's findings and limits: Generally, naive subsets came out with larger estimated richness than memory subsets.

As for this clone: Its antigen is not identified.

The data were produced by immunoSEQ multiplex PCR, yet TCRdb's version contains in-frame clones alone and is incomplete. This table holds a few hundred thousand clones, just over 95% found once. The source is a man aged 30-40 years in good health. The chain recombines TRBV28 with TRBJ2-2; maybe TRBD2 (7 bases). What was sequenced was memory CD8+ T cells sorted from blood. Subset here: CD45RO+ cells pooled with CCR7-negative TemRA cells. Here the CDR3 reads CASSLGGGSGTGELFF. Written as DNA, the CDR3 is TGTGCCAGCAGTTTAGGGGGCGGGAGTGGCACCGGGGAGCTGTTTTTT.